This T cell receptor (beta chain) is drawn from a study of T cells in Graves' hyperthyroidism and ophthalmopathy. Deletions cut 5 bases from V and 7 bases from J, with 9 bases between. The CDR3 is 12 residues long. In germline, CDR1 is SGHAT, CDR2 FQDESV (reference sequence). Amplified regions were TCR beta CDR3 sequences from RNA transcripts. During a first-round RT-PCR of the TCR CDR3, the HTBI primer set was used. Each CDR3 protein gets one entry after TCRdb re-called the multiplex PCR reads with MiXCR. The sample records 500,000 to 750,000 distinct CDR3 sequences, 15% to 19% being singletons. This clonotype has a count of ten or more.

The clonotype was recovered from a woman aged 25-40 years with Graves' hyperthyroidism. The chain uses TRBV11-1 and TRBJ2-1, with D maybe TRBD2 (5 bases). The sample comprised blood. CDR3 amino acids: CASSGPGNEQFF. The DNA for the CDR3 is TGTGCCAGCAGCGGCCCGGGGAATGAGCAGTTCTTC. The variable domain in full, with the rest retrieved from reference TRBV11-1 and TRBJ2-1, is EAEVAQSPRYKITEKSQAVAFWCDPISGHATLYWYRQILGQGPELLVQFQDESVVDDSQLPKDRFSAERLKGVDSTLKIQPAELGDSAMYLCASSGPGNEQFFGPGTRLTVL.